A single sample gave rise to the 14 T cell receptor beta chains below, sequenced in a study of shared clonotypes between healthy human individuals. TCRdb's table, derived via immunoSEQ multiplex PCR, lists solely in-frame clones and lacks some. The sample records about 2.3 million clones, approximately 93% being singletons. Sequencing was performed on naive CD4+ T cells from PBMCs. Specified subset: CD45RA+ positively selected. The receptors here all came from a man between 18 and 29 years old in good health. Some clones in this sample may be carry-over from other donors' samples.

This clone was seen once. This sequence joins TRBV28 and TRBJ1-5, with 8 nucleotides matching TRBD1. The V and J ends lost 7 bases and 5 bases, in that order; junction bases with no gene match: 10. Per the germline V gene, CDR1 is MDHEN and CDR2 is SYDVKM. This CDR3 region has 15 residues. DNA of the CDR3: TGTGCCAGCACCCCCCTCGCCAGGGGGCATCAGCCCCAGCATTTT. Translation: CASTPLARGHQPQHF. Complete variable domain (other parts from reference TRBV28 and TRBJ1-5): DVKVTQSSRYLVKRTGEKVFLECVQDMDHENMFWYRQDPGLGLRLIYFSYDVKMKEKGDIPEGYSVSREKKERFSLILESASTNQTSMYLCASTPLARGHQPQHFGDGTRLSIL.

The rearrangement joins TRBV6-5 to TRBJ2-1; 12 nucleotides match TRBD2. The CDR3 is 15 amino acids. J gave up 8 bases and V 6 bases, and 8 bases lay outside the gene matches. Germline V CDR1 and CDR2: MNHEY, SVGAGI. CDR3: CASRLLAGGTYEQFF. In DNA form, the CDR3 reads TGTGCCAGCAGGCTACTAGCGGGAGGTACCTATGAGCAGTTCTTC.

The rearrangement uses TRBV28 and TRBJ2-3, with D tentatively TRBD1 or TRBD2 (5 bases each). The V end was cut by 4 bases, the J end by 4 bases, with 21 bases between. CDR3 size: 17 residues. Germline V gene sequence: CDR1 MDHEN, CDR2 SYDVKM. For the CDR3, the DNA is TGTGCCAGCAGTTCCCCAGGGCTAGCAGGGTGGGCAGATACGCAGTATTTT. This translates into CASSSPGLAGWADTQYF.

The gene calls are TRBV27 and TRBJ2-2, with TRBD2 identical over 8 bases. This CDR3 spans 15 amino acids. The germline gives CDR1 MNHEY, CDR2 SMNVEV (reference sequence). The junction had 6 bases not matched to a gene; V was cut back by 6 bases and J by 3 bases. The CDR3, as DNA: TGTGCCAGCAGCCCGGGGGGGTACTACACCGGGGAGCTGTTTTTT. Protein: CASSPGGYYTGELFF.

The chain combines TRBV7-6 with TRBJ2-3, with D perhaps given as TRBD1 or TRBD2 (5 bases each). The V gene's germline CDR1 is SGHVS and CDR2 FNYEAQ. The V end lost 4 bases, the J end lost 3 bases, and 11 bases lay between the germline ends. There are 14 residues in the CDR3. In DNA form, the CDR3 reads TGTGCCAGCAGCTCGGGACGCGCGACAGATACGCAGTATTTT. Translated: CASSSGRATDTQYF.

The genes are TRBV28 and TRBJ1-4; D is unclear. The germline gives CDR1 MDHEN, CDR2 SYDVKM. V shed 4 bases and J shed 5 bases, with 14 bases lying between them. The CDR3 has 15 residues. The DNA of the CDR3 is TGTGCCAGCAGTTCTCGGATTCCCGGCAATGAAAAACTGTTTTTT. Translating gives CASSSRIPGNEKLFF. The variable domain in full, with the rest retrieved from reference TRBV28 and TRBJ1-4, is DVKVTQSSRYLVKRTGEKVFLECVQDMDHENMFWYRQDPGLGLRLIYFSYDVKMKEKGDIPEGYSVSREKKERFSLILESASTNQTSMYLCASSSRIPGNEKLFFGSGTQLSVL.

This clone was detected only once. The chain recombines TRBV15 with TRBJ2-2; D remains unclear. The CDR3 contains 17 residues. Germline CDR1 and CDR2: LNHNV and YYDKDF (reference sequence). The V end lost 0 bases, the J end lost 8 bases, and 19 bases lay between the germline ends. The CDR3 reads CATSRDLPITGWGELFF. In nucleotides, the CDR3 is TGTGCCACCAGCAGAGATCTCCCGATAACCGGATGGGGGGAGCTGTTTTTT.

V gene TRBV27 combines with J gene TRBJ2-1; 9 nucleotides match TRBD1. The germline V gene encodes CDR1 MNHEY and CDR2 SMNVEV (reference sequence). V trimming: 4 bases; J trimming: 9 bases; junction bases outside the gene matches: 7. The CDR3 is 14 residues long. DNA for the CDR3: TGTGCCAGCAGTTACGACAGGGGGATAAGTGAGCAGTTCTTC. This codes for CASSYDRGISEQFF.

This clone was recorded once. This sequence joins TRBV27 and TRBJ2-1; tentatively, D is TRBD2 (6 bases). The CDR3 covers 17 residues. V lost 2 bases, J lost 4 bases, and 18 bases lay in between. Germline CDR1 is MNHEY and CDR2 is SMNVEV (reference sequence). The CDR3 protein is CASSLALKWGEYNEQFF. CDR3 nucleotide sequence: TGTGCCAGCAGTTTAGCTCTTAAATGGGGGGAGTACAATGAGCAGTTCTTC.

V is TRBV4-2 and J is TRBJ2-2; possibly TRBD1 or TRBD2 for D (5 bases each). Per germline, CDR1 LGHNA and CDR2 YNFKEQ. The germline V and J ends were trimmed by 0 bases and 6 bases, with 14 bases remaining between them. The CDR3 covers 16 residues. Here the CDR3 reads CASSQDREFGAGELFF. The CDR3 coding sequence is TGTGCCAGCAGCCAAGACAGGGAGTTTGGGGCCGGGGAGCTGTTTTTT.

The V gene is TRBV6-5, the J gene TRBJ1-3; D might be TRBD1 (6 bases). V shed 7 bases and J shed 2 bases, with 12 bases lying between them. Germline-derived CDR1 and CDR2 are MNHEY and SVGAGI. The CDR3 covers 14 residues. The CDR3 sequence is CASIGGGPGNTIYF. DNA for the CDR3: TGTGCCAGCATTGGCGGGGGGCCTGGAAACACCATATATTTT.

The V and J genes are TRBV27 and TRBJ2-7, with 7 bases aligning to TRBD2. The CDR3 consists of 15 residues. Germline V gene lookup returns CDR1 MNHEY and CDR2 SMNVEV (reference sequence). With 6 bases clipped from V and 3 bases from J, the junction kept 11 bases outside the gene matches. CDR3 residues: CASRLRGSGYYEQYF. CDR3 bases: TGTGCCAGCAGGCTCAGAGGTAGCGGGTACTACGAGCAGTACTTC.

This clone occurred once. The chain recombines TRBV29-1 with TRBJ2-3; TRBD1 agrees at 8 bases. The CDR3 contains 20 residues. Germline-derived CDR1 and CDR2 are SQVTM and ANQGSEA. V trimming: 6 bases; J trimming: 0 bases; junction bases outside the gene matches: 23. CDR3 amino acids: CSVQGAGGLHAHPSTDTQYF. CDR3 DNA: TGCAGCGTCCAGGGGGCAGGGGGCCTCCATGCCCATCCTAGCACAGATACGCAGTATTTT.

The rearrangement links TRBV7-3 to TRBJ2-1; 10 bases agree with TRBD2. J lost 6 bases, V lost 3 bases, and 5 bases had no gene match. The CDR3 extends over 15 amino acids. Germline CDR1 and CDR2: SGHTA and FQGTGA. The DNA for the CDR3 is TGTGCCAGCAGCTTTGCTAGCGGGAGCGCCAATGAGCAGTTCTTC. It translates to CASSFASGSANEQFF.